Below, 2 T cell receptor beta chains from the same sample are listed, as sequenced in a study of molecular identifiers for immune sequencing clone quantification. A single record per CDR3 protein comes from TCRdb applying MiXCR to the PCR reads. Of over 600,000 distinct CDR3 sequences listed, approximately 20% are singletons. The sequenced material came from naive CD8+ T cells from blood, with Jurkat cell RNA spiked in. As for subset: FACS-sorted CD8+CD4-CCR7+CD45RA+ naive T cells. These receptors were obtained from a human donor in good health. Some libraries in this study had Jurkat cell RNA spiked in.

As to this clonotype: A much larger clonotype is one base distant, so this may be a read error. V gene TRBV5-3 combines with J gene TRBJ1-2, with D perhaps TRBD1 (6 bases). TRBV5-3 belongs to the ORF category, with a function that is uncertain. Trimming shortened V by 10 bases and J by 3 bases, and 25 bases separated the two germline ends. This CDR3 is built from 16 residues. The DNA for the CDR3 is TGTGCCGGCAGAATGAAAATTGGGGACATTCACTATGGCTACACCTTC. Translated, it gives CAGRMKIGDIHYGYTF.

J is TRBJ1-5 and V is TRBV11-2, with D unclear. CDR3 length: 15 amino acids. With 1 base removed from V and 4 bases from J, the gap between germline ends came to 11 bases. Germline V CDR1 and CDR2: SGHAT, FQNNGV. The CDR3 protein is CASSLVVIHNQPQHF. The CDR3, as DNA: TGTGCCAGCAGCTTAGTGGTTATTCATAATCAGCCCCAGCATTTT.